The rows below give T cell receptor beta chains drawn from one sample of a study of blood T cell repertoires in COVID-19. Method: immunoSEQ multiplex PCR; TCRdb's copy keeps in-frame clones and lacks some. The data contain some 350,000 clones, about 90% of them seen just once; the ten biggest clones take up 2.5% to 3%. The material sequenced was PBMCs or T cells enriched from blood (not recorded which). These receptors were collected from a woman aged 25-40 years who had recovered from COVID-19. The CDR3 runs from the conserved cysteine through the conserved F or W. The order of the fields is CDR3 DNA, CDR3 protein, V gene, D gene, clone size, J gene. A D gene is named only where the DNA matches it firmly. The size field is filled for only some rows; it gives once, few, many or a size class.

CDR3 DNA: TGTGCCAGCAGTATAGTTTTCAACGAGCAGTACTTC; CDR3 protein: CASSIVFNEQYF; V gene: TRBV2; D gene: .; clone size: .; J gene: TRBJ2-7
CDR3 DNA: TGTGCCAGGGGACTAGCGGGAGGTGAGGGGAATGAGCAGTTCTTC; CDR3 protein: CARGLAGGEGNEQFF; V gene: TRBV27; D gene: TRBD2; clone size: .; J gene: TRBJ2-1
CDR3 DNA: TGTGCCAGCAGCAGACCTGGGACTAGACTGCGCAATGAGCAGTTCTTC; CDR3 protein: CASSRPGTRLRNEQFF; V gene: TRBV7-2; D gene: TRBD2; clone size: .; J gene: TRBJ2-1
CDR3 DNA: TGTGCCAGTAGTAGGACAGGTTCTTATGGCTACACCTTC; CDR3 protein: CASSRTGSYGYTF; V gene: TRBV19; D gene: TRBD1; clone size: .; J gene: TRBJ1-2
CDR3 DNA: TGTGCCAGCTCGAAGGGACAGGGGATCAACGAGCAGTACTTC; CDR3 protein: CASSKGQGINEQYF; V gene: TRBV18; D gene: TRBD1; clone size: .; J gene: TRBJ2-7
CDR3 DNA: TGTGCCAGCAGCGACCGACAGCCCTTACGGAGCGAGCAGTACTTC; CDR3 protein: CASSDRQPLRSEQYF; V gene: TRBV7-9; D gene: .; clone size: .; J gene: TRBJ2-7
CDR3 DNA: TGTGCCAGCAGTGAACTGGGACAGGGTAGCACAGATACGCAGTATTTT; CDR3 protein: CASSELGQGSTDTQYF; V gene: TRBV25-1; D gene: TRBD1; clone size: .; J gene: TRBJ2-3
CDR3 DNA: TGTGCCAGCAGCCGGGACAGGGGATCCTACGAGCAGTACTTC; CDR3 protein: CASSRDRGSYEQYF; V gene: TRBV3-1/TRBV3-2; D gene: TRBD1; clone size: .; J gene: TRBJ2-7
CDR3 DNA: TGTGCCAGCAGCTTAAGAGGTCAGAACACCGGGGAGCTGTTTTTT; CDR3 protein: CASSLRGQNTGELFF; V gene: TRBV5-6; D gene: .; clone size: .; J gene: TRBJ2-2
CDR3 DNA: TGCGCCAGCAGCAGAAGGACAGAAAAGAACACTGAAGCTTTCTTT; CDR3 protein: CASSRRTEKNTEAFF; V gene: TRBV5-1; D gene: .; clone size: .; J gene: TRBJ1-1
CDR3 DNA: TGTGCCAGCAGTTCTACCCTGTCGCAGGGGGCGGGAGAGACCCAGTACTTC; CDR3 protein: CASSSTLSQGAGETQYF; V gene: TRBV2; D gene: TRBD1; clone size: many; J gene: TRBJ2-5
CDR3 DNA: TGTGCCAGCAGTCTAGCGGTCACAGATACGCAGTATTTT; CDR3 protein: CASSLAVTDTQYF; V gene: TRBV6-2/TRBV6-3; D gene: TRBD2; clone size: .; J gene: TRBJ2-3
CDR3 DNA: TGTGCCAGCAGCCCGTTGGCTAGCGGACTGGGCGAGCAGTACTTC; CDR3 protein: CASSPLASGLGEQYF; V gene: TRBV3-1/TRBV3-2; D gene: TRBD2; clone size: .; J gene: TRBJ2-7
CDR3 DNA: TGTGCCAGCAGCCCGTTGGGGGGGGTCCCGGACAATGAGCAGTTCTTC; CDR3 protein: CASSPLGGVPDNEQFF; V gene: TRBV7-3; D gene: TRBD2; clone size: .; J gene: TRBJ2-1